What follows are 25 T cell receptor beta chains derived from one specimen sequenced in a study of low-dose radiotherapy and immunotherapy resistance in tumors. Time point described: before trial treatment. Gene-specific TRAV and TRBV primers were used for first-strand cDNA, covering alpha and beta chains. Over approximately 19 PCR cycles, TCRs were amplified from a constant-region primer and V-primer adapter. MiXCR was run by TCRdb on the reads, yielding one entry per CDR3 protein. The sample lists 65,000 to 95,000 distinct CDR3 sequences; over 15% were seen once. This material consisted of PBMCs, taken before treatment. All receptors derive from a male donor with prostate cancer.

The table lists this clonotype with many counts. This CDR3 reads CATSDLPRGSSTDTQYF. Here the CDR3 DNA reads TGTGCCACCAGTGATTTGCCCAGGGGAAGTAGCACAGATACGCAGTATTTT. The chain employs TRBV24-1 and TRBJ2-3, with a tentative D call TRBD1 (6 bases). Germline-derived CDR1 and CDR2 are KGHDR and SFDVKD. Trimming left V 0 bases short and J 0 bases short, with 12 bases between. The CDR3 has 17 residues.

This clonotype occurred many times. This rearrangement joins TRBV20-1 to TRBJ2-7; D uncertain. The CDR3 runs 12 residues. Trimming cost V 3 bases and J 5 bases, with 11 bases left between them. Per germline, CDR1 DFQATT and CDR2 SNEGSKA (reference sequence). CDR3 sequence: CSARFGPNEQYF. The CDR3 nucleotides are TGCAGTGCTAGGTTTGGTCCCAACGAGCAGTACTTC.

This clonotype has just one count. The chain carries TRBV19 and TRBJ2-7; TRBD1 aligns across 9 bases. The J segment lost 6 bases and the V segment lost 4 bases, leaving 7 bases of the junction unmatched. This CDR3 region has 14 residues. The germline V gene has CDR1 LNHDA and CDR2 SQIVND (reference sequence). CDR3 amino acids: CASSTRTGASEQYF. The CDR3 nucleotides are TGTGCCAGTAGTACCAGGACAGGGGCGAGCGAGCAGTACTTC.

This clonotype was observed many times. This chain connects TRBV13 to TRBJ2-1, with 11 bases aligning to TRBD2. CDR3 length: 18 residues. Germline lookup yields CDR1 PRHDT and CDR2 FYEKMQ (reference sequence). Losses at the gene ends were 5 bases for V and 1 base for J; bases not matched to a gene: 10. CDR3 region: CASSPRKTSGGSYNEQFF. The CDR3 bases are TGTGCCAGCAGCCCAAGGAAAACTAGCGGGGGTTCCTACAATGAGCAGTTCTTC. Full variable domain (missing parts from reference TRBV13 and TRBJ2-1): AAGVIQSPRHLIKEKRETATLKCYPIPRHDTVYWYQQGPGQDPQFLISFYEKMQSDKGSIPDRFSAQQFSDYHSELNMSSLELGDSALYFCASSPRKTSGGSYNEQFFGPGTRLTVL.

As for this clonotype: A much larger clone differs by one base, so this may be a read error. J is TRBJ2-3 and V is TRBV30, with D perhaps being TRBD1 or TRBD2 (5 bases each). Germline CDR1 reads GTSNPN; CDR2 reads SVGIG (reference sequence). The CDR3 spans 13 residues. Between the trimmed V and J ends, which lost 3 bases and 6 bases, there was a span of 13 bases. The CDR3, as DNA: TGTGCCTGGAGGAGGGACGGCGCCGATACGCAGTATTTT. This translates into CAWRRDGADTQYF.

This clonotype has a count of ten or more. J is TRBJ2-7 and V is TRBV30, with 9 bases aligning to TRBD1. CDR3 size: 13 residues. V shed 8 bases and J 0 bases; nucleotides not matched to a gene: 5. The V gene's germline CDR1 is GTSNPN and CDR2 SVGIG (reference sequence). CDR3 coding DNA: TGTGCCCTATGGACAGGGGCCTCCTACGAGCAGTACTTC. Protein: CALWTGASYEQYF.

This clonotype has at least ten counts. This rearrangement joins TRBV24-1 to TRBJ2-5; unclear D gene. Trimming removed 3 bases from V and 4 bases from J, with 5 bases in between. Germline-derived CDR1 and CDR2 are KGHDR and SFDVKD. CDR3 length: 12 amino acids. CDR3 bases: TGTGCCACCAGTGATGAAATAGAGACCCAGTACTTC. It yields the protein CATSDEIETQYF.

This clonotype was detected many times. The chain employs TRBV3-1 and TRBJ2-7; no clear D. The CDR3 is made up of 12 amino acids. V shed 5 bases and J shed 2 bases, with 7 bases lying between them. Germline loops: CDR1 LGHDT, CDR2 YNNKEL (reference sequence). The CDR3 sequence is CASSEGTYEQYF. CDR3 coding DNA: TGTGCCAGCAGCGAAGGGACCTACGAGCAGTACTTC.

Notes on this clonotype: Given a far larger clone just one base away, this is likely a sequencing read error. The genes are TRBV7-9 and TRBJ2-4; a possible D gene is TRBD2 (5 bases). CDR1 and CDR2 (germline): SEHNR, FQNEAQ (reference sequence). The CDR3 contains 13 residues. The V gene lost 5 bases and the J gene lost 6 bases, with 11 bases spanning the gap. Here the CDR3 DNA reads TGTGCCAGCAGCCCGAGAGGAGGAAACATTCAGTACTTC. Its translation: CASSPRGGNIQYF.

This clonotype was seen repeatedly, ten times or more. The V call is TRBV4-1, the J call TRBJ2-5; TRBD2 agrees at 9 bases. The CDR3 runs to 15 residues. Trimming at V came to 4 bases and at J to 5 bases, leaving 8 bases not matched to a gene. Germline loops: CDR1 MGHRA, CDR2 YSYEKL. The CDR3 sequence is CASSPIAGAPETQYF. CDR3 nucleotides: TGCGCCAGCAGCCCTATAGCGGGGGCCCCGGAGACCCAGTACTTC.

This clonotype has ten or more counts. The gene calls are TRBV11-1 and TRBJ2-5, with D unresolved. Germline CDR1 is SGHAT and CDR2 is FQDESV (reference sequence). The CDR3 spans 12 residues. V was clipped by 5 bases and J by 4 bases, with 8 bases between them. The chain's CDR3 is CASSPLSETQYF. The CDR3, as DNA: TGTGCCAGCAGCCCCCTGTCAGAGACCCAGTACTTC.

The chain recombines TRBV20-1 with TRBJ1-5; TRBD1 agrees at 7 bases. V gave up 0 bases and J gave up 4 bases; unmatched junction bases: 3. This CDR3 region has 14 residues. The germline V gene has CDR1 DFQATT and CDR2 SNEGSKA (reference sequence). CDR3 nucleotides: TGCAGTGCTAGAGATCAGACAGGGAATCAGCCCCAGCATTTT. Protein sequence: CSARDQTGNQPQHF.

This sequence joins TRBV6-2 or TRBV6-3 and TRBJ2-3, with 13 bases that match TRBD2. The germline gives CDR1 MNHEY, CDR2 SVGEGT. The ends lost 5 bases at V and 3 bases at J; junction bases unmatched: 11. This CDR3 contains 18 residues. The CDR3 here is CASSTRTSGSWRTDTQYF. Here the CDR3 DNA reads TGTGCCAGCAGTACCAGGACTAGCGGGAGTTGGAGGACAGATACGCAGTATTTT.

This clonotype was seen repeatedly, ten times or more. The V call is TRBV18, the J call TRBJ2-6; D remains ambiguous. Trimming took off 1 base at V and 4 bases at J, with 5 bases between the two ends. Germline CDR1 reads KGHSH; CDR2 reads LQKENI. The CDR3 covers 14 residues. This CDR3 reads CASSPLSGANVLTF. The CDR3 DNA is TGTGCCAGCTCACCACTTTCCGGGGCCAACGTCCTGACTTTC.

This clonotype was observed at least ten times. The J gene is TRBJ1-6, the V gene TRBV18; D ambiguous. V gave up 1 base and J gave up 9 bases, with 13 bases separating them. CDR1 KGHSH and CDR2 LQKENI come from the germline V gene. The CDR3 loop spans 15 amino acids. CDR3 residues: CASSPQEGSGSPLHF. For the CDR3, the DNA is TGTGCCAGCTCACCACAAGAGGGCTCAGGTTCACCCCTCCACTTT.

In this sample, this clonotype turned up many times. The V gene is TRBV20-1, the J gene TRBJ2-2; 8 bases align to TRBD2. This CDR3 region has 14 residues. Per germline, CDR1 DFQATT and CDR2 SNEGSKA (reference sequence). The V segment lost 3 bases and the J segment 1 base; nucleotides outside the gene matches: 1. The CDR3 loop is CSARGLGNTGELFF. The CDR3 DNA sequence: TGCAGTGCTAGGGGACTAGGGAACACCGGGGAGCTGTTTTTT.

In this sample, this clonotype turned up once. A far larger clone is one base from this, pointing to a likely read error. CDR3 protein: CASSRPQRSQPQHF. For the CDR3, the DNA is TGTGCCAGCAGCCGCCCCCAGAGGTCCCAGCCCCAGCATTTT. The chain uses TRBV26 and TRBJ1-5; the table's D call, TRBD1, was not checked against the DNA. TRBV26 is labeled a pseudogene. The length of the CDR3 is 14 residues.

In its sample, this clonotype was seen many times. The chain uses TRBV5-1 and TRBJ2-7; D tentatively fits TRBD1 or TRBD2 (5 bases each). Germline CDR1 is SGHRS and CDR2 is YFSETQ. This CDR3 spans 11 amino acids. V lost 2 bases to trimming and J lost 7 bases, with 7 bases between them. This CDR3 is CASSFEGEQYF. The DNA of the CDR3 is TGCGCCAGCAGCTTCGAGGGGGAGCAGTACTTC.

This sequence joins TRBV24-1 and TRBJ2-5; TRBD2 is a possible D gene (5 bases). Germline-derived CDR1 and CDR2 are KGHDR and SFDVKD. This CDR3 has 18 residues. Deletions cut 9 bases from V and 5 bases from J, with 30 bases between. The CDR3 DNA follows: TGTGCCACCCCCCTAATTAGCTCAGCGGAATCTCTGGGGGAGACCCAGTACTTC. Amino acid sequence: CATPLISSAESLGETQYF.

This clonotype has at least ten counts. The chain links TRBV6-2 or TRBV6-3 to TRBJ2-4, with 7 bases aligning to TRBD2. The V gene end was trimmed by 6 bases and the J gene end by 8 bases; junction bases not matched to a gene: 13. The CDR3 is 15 amino acids. CDR1 is MNHEY and CDR2 is SVGEGT in the germline V gene. The CDR3 here is CASSRGGLPRDIQYF. The CDR3 DNA reads as TGTGCCAGCAGCCGCGGGGGACTCCCTCGAGACATTCAGTACTTC.

Ten or more counts support this clonotype. The chain employs TRBV20-1 and TRBJ2-5; D call uncertain. V was clipped by 1 base and J by 1 base, with 7 bases between them. The CDR3 runs 13 residues. Looked up from germline, CDR1 is DFQATT and CDR2 is SNEGSKA (reference sequence). CDR3 sequence reads: CSARVQTQETQYF. The CDR3 coding sequence is TGCAGTGCTAGAGTCCAGACCCAAGAGACCCAGTACTTC.

There are many counts of this clonotype. The rearrangement links TRBV5-6 to TRBJ2-5; D gene uncertain. V was shortened by 4 bases and J by 2 bases, with 6 bases between the two germline ends. The CDR3 totals 12 residues. CDR1 and CDR2 from the germline V gene are SGHDT and YYEEEE. DNA for the CDR3: TGTGCCAGCAGCCGTGATCAAGAGACCCAGTACTTC. It codes for CASSRDQETQYF.

The sample holds many counts of this clonotype. The chain carries TRBV10-3 and TRBJ2-3; 9 nucleotides align to TRBD2. This CDR3 has 13 residues. Trimming took 9 bases from V and 5 from J; bases not matched to a gene: 6. Germline V gene lookup returns CDR1 ENHRY and CDR2 SYGVKD. This chain's CDR3 is CAIAGLAQDTQYF. In nucleotides, the CDR3 is TGTGCCATTGCGGGACTAGCCCAAGATACGCAGTATTTT.

This clonotype was seen just once. The CDR3 bases are TGTGCCAGCAGAACAGACAGGGAGGCTGGCTACACCTTC. This gives the protein CASRTDREAGYTF. The chain couples TRBV28 to TRBJ1-2; 7 bases align to TRBD1. After removal of 6 bases from V and 7 bases from J, the junction contained 8 bases not matched to a gene. The CDR3 is 13 amino acids. Germline lookup yields CDR1 MDHEN and CDR2 SYDVKM.

This clonotype has at least ten counts. The chain recombines TRBV20-1 with TRBJ1-1, with 7 bases aligning to TRBD1. This CDR3 comprises 15 residues. The germline V gene encodes CDR1 DFQATT and CDR2 SNEGSKA (reference sequence). Trimming removed 1 base from V and 0 bases from J; junction bases left unmatched: 5. CDR3 in amino acids: CSARGRGWVNTEAFF. The DNA of the CDR3 is TGCAGTGCTAGAGGCAGGGGGTGGGTGAACACTGAAGCTTTCTTT.